The next 16 T cell receptor beta chains were all read from a single sample in a study of control samples from healthy donors and cancer patients. Produced via immunoSEQ multiplex PCR; TCRdb's table is partial and in-frame only. The table lists about 120,000 clones, approximately 92% of them singletons. The sample consisted of PBMCs. The receptor source for this set is a man older than 75 with head and neck cancer.

The genes are TRBV25-1 and TRBJ1-5; TRBD1 agrees at 7 bases. CDR1 is MGHDK, CDR2 SYGVNS, per germline. The J segment lost 4 bases and the V segment lost 1 base, leaving 10 bases of the junction unmatched. There are 17 residues in the CDR3. CDR3 nucleotides: TGTGCCAGCAGTGAATTTCCGCGGGACAGTAAAAATCAGCCCCAGCATTTT. Translating gives CASSEFPRDSKNQPQHF.

V and J are TRBV5-4 and TRBJ2-7, with D hard to call. CDR1 and CDR2 (germline): SGHNT, YYREEE (reference sequence). This CDR3 is 14 amino acids long. The V end lost 5 bases, the J end lost 2 bases, and 14 bases lay between the germline ends. The DNA of the CDR3 is TGTGCCAGCAGTTTTTCCCCGGGCCCCTACGAGCAGTACTTC. Residues: CASSFSPGPYEQYF.

The chain is built from TRBV14 and TRBJ2-5; D gene unclear. This CDR3 has 15 amino acids. Trimming cost V 1 base and J 5 bases, with 14 bases left between them. From germline, CDR1 is SGHDN and CDR2 FVKESK. CDR3 in DNA: TGTGCCAGCAGCCAAGTACACCCCGGGCCGGAGACCCAGTACTTC. Encoded protein: CASSQVHPGPETQYF.

The V gene is TRBV18, the J gene TRBJ2-7, with 10 bases lining up with TRBD1. This CDR3 is 13 amino acids long. CDR1 KGHSH and CDR2 LQKENI come from the germline V gene. V lost 3 bases to trimming and J lost 5 bases; unmatched junction nucleotides: 1. For the CDR3, the DNA is TGTGCCAGCTCACCGGACAGGGGGAACGAGCAGTACTTC. It translates to CASSPDRGNEQYF.

A note on this clone: Other DNA sequences of this sample code for an identical CDR3. This chain joins TRBV19 and TRBJ1-5; TRBD1 matches 9 bases. Germline V CDR1 and CDR2: LNHDA, SQIVND (reference sequence). Trimming cost V 3 bases and J 4 bases; bases outside gene matches: 1. The CDR3 consists of 14 residues. CDR3 sequence (DNA): TGTGCCAGTAGTATGGGACAGGGAAATCAGCCCCAGCATTTT. This gives the protein CASSMGQGNQPQHF.

This chain joins TRBV4-2 and TRBJ1-6; D is unclear. Germline V gives CDR1 LGHNA, CDR2 YNFKEQ. V lost 0 bases to trimming and J lost 0 bases, with 9 bases between them. The CDR3 spans 17 residues. In DNA, the CDR3 is TGTGCCAGCAGCCAAGATTACTATAGCTCCTATAATTCACCCCTCCACTTT. This gives the protein CASSQDYYSSYNSPLHF.

The CDR3, as DNA: TGTGCCAGCAGCCAAGATCTAATGGGACTACGAGGCTACACCTTC. Encoded protein: CASSQDLMGLRGYTF. The rearrangement joins TRBV14 to TRBJ1-2; maybe TRBD1 (5 bases). Trimming left V 0 bases short and J 8 bases short, with 16 bases between. Germline V gene sequence: CDR1 SGHDN, CDR2 FVKESK. The CDR3 contains 15 residues.

The V and J genes are TRBV20-1 and TRBJ2-2; unclear D gene. The CDR3 is 15 amino acids. CDR1 and CDR2 from the germline V gene are DFQATT and SNEGSKA (reference sequence). V was pared by 3 bases and J by 0 bases, with 11 bases between. CDR3 amino acids: CSASSSAPNTGELFF. The DNA of the CDR3 is TGCAGTGCTAGTTCGTCGGCCCCGAACACCGGGGAGCTGTTTTTT.

V usage is TRBV6-6 and J usage is TRBJ2-5, with D perhaps matching TRBD1 (5 bases). The CDR3 runs 15 residues. V shed 6 bases and J shed 0 bases, with 14 bases lying between them. Germline V gives CDR1 MNHNY, CDR2 SVGAGI (reference sequence). The CDR3 protein is CASSPGHSYQETQYF. The CDR3 region has the DNA TGTGCCAGCAGCCCCGGACACTCGTACCAAGAGACCCAGTACTTC.

This clone was detected a few times. V and J are TRBV6-6 and TRBJ1-5; the match to TRBD1 covers 8 bases. Germline CDR1 is MNHNY and CDR2 is SVGAGI (reference sequence). V shed 6 bases, J shed 4 bases, and the junction held 2 bases outside the gene matches. The CDR3 is made up of 13 amino acids. In DNA form, the CDR3 reads TGTGCCAGCAGAGGACAGGGAAATCAGCCCCAGCATTTT. Its translation is CASRGQGNQPQHF.

This chain joins TRBV7-2 and TRBJ2-1; possible D gene TRBD1, 6 bases. CDR3 length equals 15 residues. Germline CDR1 and CDR2: SGHTA and FQGNSA. The V and J ends lost 2 bases and 0 bases respectively, with 8 bases between them. The CDR3 coding sequence is TGTGCCAGCAGCTTACTGGGGGCCTCCTACAATGAGCAGTTCTTC. Protein product: CASSLLGASYNEQFF.

The V gene is TRBV3-1 (or the pseudogene TRBV3-2), the J gene TRBJ2-3, with D possibly being TRBD2 (6 bases). This CDR3 has 16 amino acids. The germline CDR1 and CDR2 sequences are LGHDT and YNNKEL (reference sequence). The ends were cut back, 4 bases at V and 4 bases at J, with 18 bases in the middle. DNA of the CDR3: TGTGCCAGCAGCCGGGCCGGGACTCAGAGGCCAGATACGCAGTATTTT. This gives the protein CASSRAGTQRPDTQYF.

The V gene is TRBV6-6, the J gene TRBJ2-1, with 8 positions matching TRBD2. V lost 7 bases, J lost 8 bases, and 4 bases stayed unmatched. Germline V gives CDR1 MNHNY, CDR2 SVGAGI (reference sequence). This CDR3 is built from 12 residues. The CDR3 sequence is CASTIAGHEQFF. The CDR3, as DNA: TGTGCCAGCACCATAGCGGGACATGAGCAGTTCTTC.

V is TRBV6-1 and J is TRBJ1-2, with D possibly matching TRBD1 (6 bases). The CDR3 is 14 residues long. Trimming shortened V by 3 bases and J by 8 bases, and 16 bases separated the two germline ends. Germline CDR1 MNHNS, CDR2 SASEGT. This CDR3 reads CASSEERGMGGYTF. CDR3 DNA: TGTGCCAGCAGTGAGGAAAGGGGGATGGGGGGCTACACCTTC.

V gene TRBV7-8 combines with J gene TRBJ2-1, with D possibly TRBD2 on 5 matching bases. The V end lost 2 bases, the J end lost 0 bases, and 8 bases lay between the germline ends. Germline V CDR1 and CDR2: SGHVS, FQNEAQ. CDR3 length: 15 amino acids. CDR3: CASSLRRASYNEQFF. CDR3 sequence (DNA): TGTGCCAGCAGCTTAAGGCGGGCCTCCTACAATGAGCAGTTCTTC.

This chain connects TRBV5-6 to TRBJ1-5; D unclear. Trimming pared 3 bases from V and 0 bases from J, leaving 16 bases between. Germline V lookup: CDR1 SGHDT, CDR2 YYEEEE. The CDR3 runs 17 residues. DNA for the CDR3: TGTGCCAGCAGCTCCCTGCGAGACGTGAATAGCAATCAGCCCCAGCATTTT. Encoded protein: CASSSLRDVNSNQPQHF.